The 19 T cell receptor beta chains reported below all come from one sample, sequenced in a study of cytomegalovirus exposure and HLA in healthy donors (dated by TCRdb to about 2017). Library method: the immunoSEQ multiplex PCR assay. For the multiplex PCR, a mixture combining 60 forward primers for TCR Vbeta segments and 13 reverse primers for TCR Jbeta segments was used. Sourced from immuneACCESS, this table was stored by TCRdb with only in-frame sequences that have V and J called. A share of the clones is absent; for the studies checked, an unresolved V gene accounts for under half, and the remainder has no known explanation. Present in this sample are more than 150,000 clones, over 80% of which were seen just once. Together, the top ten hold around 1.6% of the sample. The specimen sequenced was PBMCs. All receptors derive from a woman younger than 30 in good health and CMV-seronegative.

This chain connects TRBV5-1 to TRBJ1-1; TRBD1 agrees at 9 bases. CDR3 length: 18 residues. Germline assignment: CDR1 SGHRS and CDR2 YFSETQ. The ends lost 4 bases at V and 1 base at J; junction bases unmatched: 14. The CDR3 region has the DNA TGCGCCAGCAGCGTGGGACAGGGAGTTGTAGGGACGAACACTGAAGCTTTCTTT. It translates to CASSVGQGVVGTNTEAFF.

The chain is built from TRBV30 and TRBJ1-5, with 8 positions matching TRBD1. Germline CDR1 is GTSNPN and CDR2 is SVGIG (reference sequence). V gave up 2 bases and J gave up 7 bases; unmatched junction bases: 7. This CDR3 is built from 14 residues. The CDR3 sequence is CAWSIAGGLQPQHF. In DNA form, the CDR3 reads TGTGCCTGGAGTATTGCAGGGGGCCTCCAGCCCCAGCATTTT.

The CDR3 coding sequence is TGTGCCAGCAGTCTGTCAGTTAACACTGAAGCTTTCTTT. Its protein product is CASSLSVNTEAFF. This chain connects TRBV27 to TRBJ1-1, with D hard to call. The length of the CDR3 is 13 residues. CDR1 and CDR2 from the germline V gene are MNHEY and SMNVEV (reference sequence). Trimming removed 5 bases from V and 2 bases from J, with 9 bases in between.

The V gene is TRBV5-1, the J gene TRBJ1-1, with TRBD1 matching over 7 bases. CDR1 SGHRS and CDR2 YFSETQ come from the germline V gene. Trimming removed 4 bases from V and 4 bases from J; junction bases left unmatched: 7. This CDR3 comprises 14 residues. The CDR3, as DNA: TGCGCCAGCAGCAACCGCAGGGGGAGCACTGAAGCTTTCTTT. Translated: CASSNRRGSTEAFF.

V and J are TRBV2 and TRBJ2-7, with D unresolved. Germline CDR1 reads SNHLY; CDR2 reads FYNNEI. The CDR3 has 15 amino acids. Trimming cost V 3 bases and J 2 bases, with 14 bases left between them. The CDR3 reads CASSDFGSITYEQYF. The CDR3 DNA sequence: TGTGCCAGCAGTGATTTTGGCAGTATAACCTACGAGCAGTACTTC.

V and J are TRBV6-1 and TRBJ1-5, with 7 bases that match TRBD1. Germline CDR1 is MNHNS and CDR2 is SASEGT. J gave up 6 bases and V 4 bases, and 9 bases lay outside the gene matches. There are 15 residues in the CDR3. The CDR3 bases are TGTGCCAGCAGTGTAACAGGGGCGGCAATTCAGCCCCAGCATTTT. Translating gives CASSVTGAAIQPQHF.

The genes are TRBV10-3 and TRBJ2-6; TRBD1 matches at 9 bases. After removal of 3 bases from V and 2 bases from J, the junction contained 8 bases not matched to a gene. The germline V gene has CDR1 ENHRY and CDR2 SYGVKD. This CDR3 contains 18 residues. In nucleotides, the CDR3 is TGTGCCATCAGTGACTTAGGGACAGGGAGAGCTGGGGCCAACGTCCTGACTTTC. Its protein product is CAISDLGTGRAGANVLTF.

For the CDR3, the DNA is TGCGCCAGCAGCTCTGGGACAACCTACGAGCAGTACTTC. This translates into CASSSGTTYEQYF. The gene calls are TRBV5-1 and TRBJ2-5, with TRBD1 as a possible D gene (6 bases). The J call is in doubt because the DNA end fits TRBJ2-7 better. The CDR3 runs to 13 residues. Germline lookup yields CDR1 SGHRS and CDR2 YFSETQ.

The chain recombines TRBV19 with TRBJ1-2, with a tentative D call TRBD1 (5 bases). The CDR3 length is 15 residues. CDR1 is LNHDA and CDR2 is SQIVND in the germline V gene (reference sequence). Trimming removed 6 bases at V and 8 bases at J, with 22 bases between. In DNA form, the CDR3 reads TGTGCCAGTAGCAGCCTTTCGGCAGGGAATGGGGGCTACACCTTC. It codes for CASSSLSAGNGGYTF.

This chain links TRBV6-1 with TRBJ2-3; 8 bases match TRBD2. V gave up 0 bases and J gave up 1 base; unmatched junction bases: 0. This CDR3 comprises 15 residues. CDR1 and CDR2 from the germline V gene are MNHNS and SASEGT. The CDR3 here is CASSEARGGTDTQYF. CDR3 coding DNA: TGTGCCAGCAGTGAAGCGCGGGGGGGCACAGATACGCAGTATTTT.

The CDR3 DNA sequence: TGTGCCAGCAGTACCTGGGGACAGGTACAAGAGACCCAGTACTTC. Translation gives CASSTWGQVQETQYF. The chain is built from TRBV6-5 and TRBJ2-5; TRBD1 matches 8 bases. Germline V CDR1 and CDR2: MNHEY, SVGAGI. The junction had 7 bases not matched to a gene; V was cut back by 5 bases and J by 2 bases. The CDR3 totals 15 residues.

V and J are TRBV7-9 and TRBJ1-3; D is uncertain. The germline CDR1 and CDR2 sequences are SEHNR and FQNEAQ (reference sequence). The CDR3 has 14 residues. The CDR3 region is CAHRIASSGNTIYF. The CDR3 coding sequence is TGTGCACACCGTATCGCCTCCAGTGGAAACACCATATATTTT.

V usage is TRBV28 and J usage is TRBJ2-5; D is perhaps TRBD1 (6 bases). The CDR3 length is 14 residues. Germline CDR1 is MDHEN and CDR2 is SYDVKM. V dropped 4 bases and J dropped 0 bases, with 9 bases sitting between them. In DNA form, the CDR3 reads TGTGCCAGCAGTTACAGGGACGACCAAGAGACCCAGTACTTC. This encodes CASSYRDDQETQYF. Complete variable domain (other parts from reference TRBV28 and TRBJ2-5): DVKVTQSSRYLVKRTGEKVFLECVQDMDHENMFWYRQDPGLGLRLIYFSYDVKMKEKGDIPEGYSVSREKKERFSLILESASTNQTSMYLCASSYRDDQETQYFGPGTRLLVL.

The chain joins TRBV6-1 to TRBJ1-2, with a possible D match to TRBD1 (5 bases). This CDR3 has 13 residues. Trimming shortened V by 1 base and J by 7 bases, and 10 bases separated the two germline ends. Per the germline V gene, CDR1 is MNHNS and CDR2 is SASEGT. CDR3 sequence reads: CASSEDRIGGYTF. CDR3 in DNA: TGTGCCAGCAGTGAAGACAGGATCGGTGGCTACACCTTC.

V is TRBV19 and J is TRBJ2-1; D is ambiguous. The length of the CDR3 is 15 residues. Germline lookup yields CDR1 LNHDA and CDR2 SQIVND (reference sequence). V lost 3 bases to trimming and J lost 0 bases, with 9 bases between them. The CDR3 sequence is CASSIVLDSYNEQFF. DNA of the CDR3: TGTGCCAGTAGTATTGTCCTAGACTCCTACAATGAGCAGTTCTTC.

The CDR3 reads CASSEEGRGSYNEQFF. The CDR3 region has the DNA TGTGCCAGCAGCGAGGAGGGACGCGGCTCCTACAATGAGCAGTTCTTC. This rearrangement joins TRBV9 to TRBJ2-1; D might be TRBD2 (6 bases). Germline lookup yields CDR1 SGDLS and CDR2 YYNGEE. Trimming stripped 3 bases from V and 0 bases from J, with 13 bases between. CDR3 length: 16 amino acids.

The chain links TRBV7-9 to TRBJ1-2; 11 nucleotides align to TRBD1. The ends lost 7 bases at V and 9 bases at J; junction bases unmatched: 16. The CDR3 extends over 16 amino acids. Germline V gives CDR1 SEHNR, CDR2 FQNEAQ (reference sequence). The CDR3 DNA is TGTGCCAGCACTACCAACACCCGGACAGGGGGCCTCAGCTACACCTTC. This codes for CASTTNTRTGGLSYTF.

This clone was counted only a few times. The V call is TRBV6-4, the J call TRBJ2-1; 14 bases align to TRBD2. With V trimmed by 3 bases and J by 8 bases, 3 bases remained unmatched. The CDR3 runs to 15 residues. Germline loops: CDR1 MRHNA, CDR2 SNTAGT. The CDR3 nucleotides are TGTGCCAGCAGTGAGACTAGCGGGGGGGCGCATGAGCAGTTCTTC. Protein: CASSETSGGAHEQFF.

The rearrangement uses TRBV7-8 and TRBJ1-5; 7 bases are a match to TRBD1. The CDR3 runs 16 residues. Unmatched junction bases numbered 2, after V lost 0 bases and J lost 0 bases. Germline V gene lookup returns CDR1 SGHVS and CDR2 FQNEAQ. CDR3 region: CASSLAGGFSNQPQHF. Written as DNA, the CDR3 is TGTGCCAGCAGCTTAGCAGGGGGCTTTAGCAATCAGCCCCAGCATTTT.